Each of the 11 T cell receptor beta chains below was sequenced from the same sample in a study of glioma-infiltrating T cells. TCR alpha and beta CDR3 regions were amplified from RNA using iRepertoire nested multiplex PCR. Via MiXCR, TCRdb re-called the multiplex PCR reads, giving one row per CDR3 protein. The data hold around 100,000 distinct CDR3 sequences, with 25% to 30% observed a single time. The sequencing sample was made of glioma tissue, nonneoplastic brain tissue, or PBMCs (not recorded which). The receptors shown here come from a human donor with low-grade glioma or glioblastoma, undergoing nonglioma brain surgery, or in good health (not recorded which).

Details on this clonotype: A read error is possible here, since a much larger clone lies one base away. This chain joins TRBV18 and TRBJ1-1; maybe TRBD1 (5 bases). CDR3 length equals 12 residues. Germline loops: CDR1 KGHSH, CDR2 LQKENI. V was clipped by 3 bases and J by 8 bases, with 10 bases between them. CDR3 coding DNA: TGTGCCAGCTCACCTATCAGGACAGAAGCTTTCTTT. Amino acids: CASSPIRTEAFF.

The rearrangement uses TRBV19 and TRBJ2-7; D is perhaps TRBD1 or TRBD2 (7 bases each). CDR3 length: 14 residues. Germline CDR1 reads LNHDA; CDR2 reads SQIVND (reference sequence). Between the trimmed V and J ends, which lost 6 bases and 3 bases, there was a span of 15 bases. The CDR3 loop reads CASSPRGGDYEQYF. CDR3 DNA sequence: TGTGCCAGTAGCCCCAGGGGGGGGGACTACGAGCAGTACTTC.

Only a few counts were recorded for this clonotype. The chain links TRBV2 to TRBJ2-1; 8 bases line up with TRBD1. The CDR3 loop spans 16 amino acids. V lost 2 bases and J lost 3; bases outside the gene matches: 6. Germline loops: CDR1 SNHLY, CDR2 FYNNEI. The CDR3 here is CASSEWGQDLYNEQFF. The CDR3 nucleotides read TGTGCCAGCAGTGAATGGGGACAGGACCTCTACAATGAGCAGTTCTTC.

Ten or more counts support this clonotype. V usage is TRBV27 and J usage is TRBJ2-7; 9 bases are shared with TRBD2. Germline trimming cut 3 bases from V and 6 bases from J; bases unmatched to any gene: 3. The CDR3 extends over 13 amino acids. Germline V lookup: CDR1 MNHEY, CDR2 SMNVEV (reference sequence). CDR3 sequence reads: CASSLGLAGEQYF. Written as DNA, the CDR3 is TGTGCCAGCAGTTTGGGACTAGCAGGCGAGCAGTACTTC.

Worth noting for this clonotype: A read error may be the cause here, since a much bigger clone is one base away. This chain links TRBV27 with TRBJ2-7; the match to TRBD1 covers 10 bases. V was clipped by 4 bases and J by 6 bases; unmatched bases: 6. Germline V gene lookup returns CDR1 MNHEY and CDR2 SMNVEV (reference sequence). The CDR3 loop spans 14 amino acids. The CDR3 here is CASSSGQGVGEQYF. The CDR3 DNA sequence: TGTGCCAGCAGTTCCGGACAGGGGGTAGGCGAGCAGTACTTC.

This clonotype appeared many times. The chain is built from TRBV7-8 and TRBJ2-3; TRBD1 matches 7 bases. With V trimmed by 5 bases and J by 5 bases, 10 bases remained unmatched. Per the germline V gene, CDR1 is SGHVS and CDR2 is FQNEAQ. This CDR3 spans 15 amino acids. The CDR3 region has the DNA TGTGCCAGCAGCCGCGATGGGACAGAGGGAGATACGCAGTATTTT. Translated, it gives CASSRDGTEGDTQYF. The complete variable domain, with remaining parts taken from reference TRBV7-8 and TRBJ2-3, reads GAGVSQSPRYKVAKRGQDVALRCDPISGHVSLFWYQQALGQGPEFLTYFQNEAQLDKSGLPSDRFFAERPEGSVSTLKIQRTQQEDSAVYLCASSRDGTEGDTQYFGPGTRLTVL.

CDR3: CAGQAQYTGGENTEAFF. For the CDR3, the DNA is TGTGCCGGCCAGGCCCAATACACAGGGGGTGAGAACACTGAAGCTTTCTTT. V gene TRBV7-9 combines with J gene TRBJ1-1; TRBD1 matches at 8 bases. Germline CDR1 is SEHNR and CDR2 is FQNEAQ (reference sequence). The CDR3 loop spans 17 amino acids. V lost 11 bases and J lost 1; bases outside the gene matches: 18.

Notes on this clonotype: No conserved phenylalanine or tryptophan is present at the end of the CDR3, so a read error is the likely explanation. This chain connects TRBV30 to TRBJ1-3, with D possibly matching TRBD1 (5 bases). Trimming pared 4 bases from V and 0 bases from J, leaving 10 bases between. Germline lookup yields CDR1 GTSNPN and CDR2 SVGIG (reference sequence). The CDR3 runs 14 residues. CDR3 residues: CAWTRGLSGNTIYI. In nucleotides, the CDR3 is TGTGCCTGGACCCGGGGCCTCTCTGGAAACACCATATATATT.

This clonotype was counted between two and nine times. The chain is built from TRBV3-1 and TRBJ2-1; 7 bases align to TRBD2. Germline CDR1 reads LGHDT; CDR2 reads YNNKEL (reference sequence). J lost 3 bases, V lost 0 bases, and 5 bases had no gene match. The CDR3 has 16 residues. The CDR3, as DNA: TGTGCCAGCAGCCAAGATCACCGCGGGGGCTACAATGAGCAGTTCTTC. Residues: CASSQDHRGGYNEQFF.

This clonotype was picked up many times. V gene TRBV29-1 combines with J gene TRBJ2-1, with 7 nucleotides matching TRBD2. Germline V gives CDR1 SQVTM, CDR2 ANQGSEA. The CDR3 covers 13 residues. The V segment lost 7 bases and the J segment 7 bases; nucleotides outside the gene matches: 10. The CDR3 nucleotides are TGCAGCGCCATGACTGGGAGGGGTAATGAGCAGTTCTTC. It is translated as CSAMTGRGNEQFF.

Concerning this clonotype: At one end the junction does not follow the germline gene, possibly because of a read error. The chain couples TRBV2 to TRBJ1-1; D not resolved. The CDR3 is made up of 12 amino acids. Germline V gives CDR1 SNHLY, CDR2 FYNNEI. CDR3 sequence: CAISALRSEAFF. CDR3 bases: TGTGCCATCAGTGCCCTTCGGTCTGAAGCTTTCTTT.